A selection of T cell receptor beta chains follows, all from one sample in a study of blood T cell repertoires in COVID-19. Produced via immunoSEQ multiplex PCR; TCRdb's table is partial and in-frame only. In the table there are some 58,000 clones, around nine tenths of which are singletons. Material: peripheral blood. These receptors came from a man aged 45-60 years with acute or convalescent COVID-19. Both conserved end residues are part of each CDR3. D genes are given only for firm matches. The size of a clone is reported for some rows only, either as once, few or many, or as a class for expanded clones.

CDR3 | DNA | size | J | D | V
CASSPGVSSYGYTF | TGTGCCAGCAGCCCAGGGGTCAGTTCCTACGGCTACACCTTC | NA | TRBJ1-2 | NA | TRBV3-1/TRBV3-2
CASSLVTGNSGNTIYF | TGTGCCAGCAGCTTGGTTACGGGAAACTCTGGAAACACCATATATTTT | few | TRBJ1-3 | NA | TRBV5-5
CASRDYSGANNEQFF | TGTGCCAGCAGGGACTACAGCGGGGCTAACAATGAGCAGTTCTTC | NA | TRBJ2-1 | TRBD2 | TRBV3-1/TRBV3-2
CASSRPRSRGLDSGHPYNEQFF | TGCGCCAGCAGCCGGCCCCGGAGCAGGGGGCTTGATAGCGGGCATCCCTACAATGAGCAGTTCTTC | once | TRBJ2-1 | NA | TRBV4-1
CSVGTSGGSTDTQYF | TGCAGCGTCGGGACTAGCGGGGGTAGCACAGATACGCAGTATTTT | NA | TRBJ2-3 | TRBD2 | TRBV29-1
CASSLTSGYRSTGELFF | TGCGCCAGCAGCTTGACCTCAGGTTACCGGTCCACCGGGGAGCTGTTTTTT | NA | TRBJ2-2 | NA | TRBV5-1
CASSLGRRQPQHF | TGTGCCAGCAGCTTAGGGCGGAGGCAGCCCCAGCATTTT | NA | TRBJ1-5 | NA | TRBV7-3
CASSLGLDRSLTDTQYF | TGTGCCAGCAGCTTGGGCTTAGATCGTTCCCTCACAGATACGCAGTATTTT | NA | TRBJ2-3 | NA | TRBV5-6
CASSPEGPRTGANVLTF | TGTGCCAGCTCACCGGAGGGTCCTCGGACTGGGGCCAACGTCCTGACTTTC | NA | TRBJ2-6 | NA | TRBV18
CASSFGTHRGNTIYF | TGTGCCAGCAGCTTCGGGACTCACAGGGGAAACACCATATATTTT | once | TRBJ1-3 | NA | TRBV6-5
CASSQTWSGMISGANVLTF | TGCGCCAGCAGCCAAACTTGGTCAGGTATGATATCTGGGGCCAACGTCCTGACTTTC | NA | TRBJ2-6 | NA | TRBV4-1
CAIRPSAGGPGDTQYF | TGTGCCATCAGGCCTAGTGCGGGGGGGCCGGGAGATACGCAGTATTTT | NA | TRBJ2-3 | TRBD2 | TRBV10-3
CASSDVWSLGGGYTF | TGTGCCAGCAGTGATGTCTGGTCTCTGGGAGGCGGCTACACCTTC | NA | TRBJ1-2 | NA | TRBV6-1
CASSGGTGGNSPLHF | TGTGCCAGCAGTGGAGGGACAGGGGGAAATTCACCCCTCCACTTT | NA | TRBJ1-6 | TRBD1 | TRBV6-1
CASSTGTGLGTEAFF | TGCGCCAGCAGCACCGGGACAGGGCTGGGGACTGAAGCTTTCTTT | NA | TRBJ1-1 | TRBD1 | TRBV5-1
CASSPRTGLTTNEKLFF | TGTGCCAGCAGCCCAAGGACAGGGCTTACGACTAATGAAAAACTGTTTTTT | NA | TRBJ1-4 | TRBD1 | TRBV7-9